This T cell receptor beta chain was captured in a study of neurological immune-mediated disorders. It was by 5'RACE with 10-nucleotide random UMIs that the cDNA was made. Whenever a sequencing run was performed, it yielded over 190 million TCR-beta sequences from 15-18 subjects. In TCRdb, the 5' RACE reads were re-called with MiXCR into one record per CDR3 protein. Here the sample spans 30,000 to 45,000 distinct CDR3 sequences, approximately 10% being singletons. The length of the CDR3 is 14 residues. Trimming cost V 10 bases and J 6 bases, with 21 bases left between them. Germline loops: CDR1 MNHEY, CDR2 SVGAGI. In its sample, this clonotype was seen many times. The cell input for sorted libraries was approximately 1 million, and those cells were CD4+ or CD8+ T cells.

The source of this sequence is a woman aged 25 to 45 with HTLV-1-associated myelopathy (HAM/TSP). The sequenced material came from CD4+ T cells from blood. The chain couples TRBV6-5 to TRBJ1-2; D gene ambiguous. The CDR3 nucleotides are TGTGCCACCAAGGGTCTGGTAGCCCAGGATGGCTACACCTTC. This translates into CATKGLVAQDGYTF.